The rows below give T cell receptor beta chains drawn from one sample of a study of radiation and T cells in renal cell carcinoma. Profiling relied on immunoSEQ multiplex PCR, and the TCRdb table lists in-frame clones only, not all of them. In the table there are 24,000 or so clones, nearly 55% of which are singletons. Specimen: tumor tissue, collected from a patient whose treatment was nephrectomy without radiotherapy. The receptor source for this set is a human donor with renal cell carcinoma. CDR3s include the opening cysteine and the closing phenylalanine or tryptophan. D genes are given only for firm matches. Clone size is stated in some rows and not others, as once, few, many or a class when expanded.

d_call | clone_size | j_call | v_call | cdr3_nt | cdr3_aa
. | . | TRBJ2-1 | TRBV18 | TGTGCCAGCTCACCTCTTAGCGGTGTGGGCAATGAGCAGTTCTTC | CASSPLSGVGNEQFF
. | few | TRBJ2-5 | TRBV5-1 | TGCGCCAGCAGCTTGGCCGGGAGCGTTGCGGAGACCCAGTACTTC | CASSLAGSVAETQYF
. | few | TRBJ1-1 | TRBV19 | TGTGCCAGTAGTACGGACGTGTTGACTGAAGCTTTCTTT | CASSTDVLTEAFF
. | . | TRBJ1-1 | TRBV5-6 | TGTGCCAGCAGCTTGGCAGTGAACACTGAAGCTTTCTTT | CASSLAVNTEAFF
. | . | TRBJ1-5 | TRBV7-9 | TGTGCCAGCAGCTTAGAGGGATTGCCCCAGCATTTT | CASSLEGLPQHF
. | . | TRBJ1-6 | TRBV10-2 | TGCGCCAGCAGCCCCGGACAGTTGCCCCTCCACTTT | CASSPGQLPLHF
. | . | TRBJ2-1 | TRBV20-1 | TGCAGTGCTGCAGACAATGAGCAGTTCTTC | CSAADNEQFF
TRBD1 | . | TRBJ1-6 | TRBV4-2 | TGTGCCAGCAGCCAATTCGAGGGGGCTCAAGGTTCACCCCTCCACTTT | CASSQFEGAQGSPLHF
. | . | TRBJ2-7 | TRBV12-5 | TGTGCTAGTGGTCCTGGCTACGAGCAGTACTTC | CASGPGYEQYF
. | . | TRBJ1-3 | TRBV11-2 | TGTGCCAGCAGCTTAGGCGGGGGACAACGCTCTGGAAACACCATATATTTT | CASSLGGGQRSGNTIYF
TRBD1 | few | TRBJ1-2 | TRBV6-1 | TGTGCCAGCAGTGAAGCGGGGGACAGGGTCTATGGCTACACCTTC | CASSEAGDRVYGYTF
TRBD1 | . | TRBJ2-7 | TRBV6-1 | TGTGCCAGCAGTTCTCAGAGGACAGGGAGCTACGAGCAGTACTTC | CASSSQRTGSYEQYF
. | . | TRBJ2-3 | TRBV18 | TGTGCCAGCTCACCCACGGTGGGCGCAGATACGCAGTATTTT | CASSPTVGADTQYF
TRBD1 | . | TRBJ1-1 | TRBV6-1 | TGTGCCAGCAGTGAATACCGATCATCCGGGACAGGGGGCAGAGGTGAAGCTTTCTTT | CASSEYRSSGTGGRGEAFF
. | . | TRBJ2-1 | TRBV29-1 | TGCAGCTATACCGGAAGGCGTGGATCACCAGGCAATGAGCAGTTCTTC | CSYTGRRGSPGNEQFF
TRBD1 | . | TRBJ1-2 | TRBV4-2 | TGTGCCAGCAGCCAAGACAGGGGGCTGAATGGCTACACCTTC | CASSQDRGLNGYTF
. | . | TRBJ2-3 | TRBV4-3 | TGCGCCAGCAGCCAATACGGGACAGATACGCAGTATTTT | CASSQYGTDTQYF
TRBD1 | few | TRBJ2-3 | TRBV5-1 | TGCGCCAGCAGCTTAATGGCAGGGGGCCAAGATACGCAGTATTTT | CASSLMAGGQDTQYF
. | once | TRBJ2-2 | TRBV5-6 | TGTGCCAGCAGCCCCGGGCTAGCGAACACCGGGGAGCTGTTTTTT | CASSPGLANTGELFF
. | . | TRBJ1-2 | TRBV6-5 | TGTGCCAGCAGTTACTACGCACTTAACTATGGCTACACCTTC | CASSYYALNYGYTF
. | . | TRBJ2-3 | TRBV5-4 | TGTGCCAGCAGCGTTGGGACTCGCGAGGATACGCAGTATTTT | CASSVGTREDTQYF
TRBD1 | . | TRBJ2-1 | TRBV5-1 | TGCGCCAGCAGCTTGGGACAGGGGACCTACAATGAGCAGTTCTTC | CASSLGQGTYNEQFF